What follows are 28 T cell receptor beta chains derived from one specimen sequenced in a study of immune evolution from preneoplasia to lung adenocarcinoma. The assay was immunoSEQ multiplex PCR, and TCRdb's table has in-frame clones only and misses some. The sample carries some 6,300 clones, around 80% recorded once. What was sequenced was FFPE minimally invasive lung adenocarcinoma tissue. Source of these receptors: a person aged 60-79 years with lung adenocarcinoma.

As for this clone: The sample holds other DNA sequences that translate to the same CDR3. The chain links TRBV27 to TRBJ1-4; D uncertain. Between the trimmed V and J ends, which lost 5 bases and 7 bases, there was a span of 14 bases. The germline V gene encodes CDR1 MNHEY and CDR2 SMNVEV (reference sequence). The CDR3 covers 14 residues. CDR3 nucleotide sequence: TGTGCCAGCAGTCGGCCAGGAGTTAGTGAAAAACTGTTTTTT. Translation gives CASSRPGVSEKLFF.

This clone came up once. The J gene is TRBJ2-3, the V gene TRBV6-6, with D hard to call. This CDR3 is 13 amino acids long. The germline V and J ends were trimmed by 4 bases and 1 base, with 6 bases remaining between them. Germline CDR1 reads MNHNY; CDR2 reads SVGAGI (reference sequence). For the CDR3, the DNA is TGTGCCAGCAGTTTTCTGGGCACAGATACGCAGTATTTT. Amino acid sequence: CASSFLGTDTQYF.

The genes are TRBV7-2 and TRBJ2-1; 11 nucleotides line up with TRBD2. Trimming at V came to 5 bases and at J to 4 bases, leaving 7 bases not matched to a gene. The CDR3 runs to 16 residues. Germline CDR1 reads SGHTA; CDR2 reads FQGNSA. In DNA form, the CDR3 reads TGTGCCAGCAGCCGTAAAACTAGCGGGGGATACAATGAGCAGTTCTTC. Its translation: CASSRKTSGGYNEQFF.

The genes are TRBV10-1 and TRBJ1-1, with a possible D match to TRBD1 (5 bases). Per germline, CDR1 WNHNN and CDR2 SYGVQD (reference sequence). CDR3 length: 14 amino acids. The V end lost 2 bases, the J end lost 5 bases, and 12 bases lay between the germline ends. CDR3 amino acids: CASSEALEGTEAFF. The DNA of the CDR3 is TGCGCCAGCAGTGAGGCCCTGGAGGGGACTGAAGCTTTCTTT.

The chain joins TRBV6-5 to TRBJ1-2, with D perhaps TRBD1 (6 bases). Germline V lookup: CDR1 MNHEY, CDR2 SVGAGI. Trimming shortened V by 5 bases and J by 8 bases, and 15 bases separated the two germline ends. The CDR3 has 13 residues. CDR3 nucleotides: TGTGCCAGCAGTCTCAGACAGGCGGGGGGCTACACCTTC. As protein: CASSLRQAGGYTF.

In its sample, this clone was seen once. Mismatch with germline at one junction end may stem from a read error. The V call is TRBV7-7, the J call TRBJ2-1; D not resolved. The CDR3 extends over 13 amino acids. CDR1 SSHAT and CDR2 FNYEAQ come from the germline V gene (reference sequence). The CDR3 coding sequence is TGTGCTAGCAGCTTAGTCTTAATGAGTGAGCAGTTCTTC. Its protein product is CASSLVLMSEQFF.

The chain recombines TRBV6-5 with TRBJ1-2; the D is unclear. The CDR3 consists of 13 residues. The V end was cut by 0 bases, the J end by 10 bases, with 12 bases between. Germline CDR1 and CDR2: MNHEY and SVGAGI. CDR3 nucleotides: TGTGCCAGCAGTTACTCCGGAGACACCCACTACACCTTC. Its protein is CASSYSGDTHYTF.

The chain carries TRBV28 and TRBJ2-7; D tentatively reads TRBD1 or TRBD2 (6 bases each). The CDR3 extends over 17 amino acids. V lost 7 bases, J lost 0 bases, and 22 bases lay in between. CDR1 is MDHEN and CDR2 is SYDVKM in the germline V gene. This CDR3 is CASTGGTGTRTSYEQYF. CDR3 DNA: TGTGCCAGCACCGGGGGCACCGGGACACGCACCTCCTACGAGCAGTACTTC.

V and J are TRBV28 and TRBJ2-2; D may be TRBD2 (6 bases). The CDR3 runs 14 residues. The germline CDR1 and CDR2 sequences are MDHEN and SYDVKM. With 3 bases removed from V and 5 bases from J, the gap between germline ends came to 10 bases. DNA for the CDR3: TGTGCCAGCAGTTTTTCCGGGAGAACCGGGGAGCTGTTTTTT. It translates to CASSFSGRTGELFF.

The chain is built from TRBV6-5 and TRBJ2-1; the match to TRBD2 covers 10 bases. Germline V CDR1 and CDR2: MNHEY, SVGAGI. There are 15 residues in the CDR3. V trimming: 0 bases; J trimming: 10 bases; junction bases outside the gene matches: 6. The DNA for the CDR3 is TGTGCCAGCAGTTACTCTAAGCGGGAGGGCGTCGAGCAGTTCTTC. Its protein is CASSYSKREGVEQFF.

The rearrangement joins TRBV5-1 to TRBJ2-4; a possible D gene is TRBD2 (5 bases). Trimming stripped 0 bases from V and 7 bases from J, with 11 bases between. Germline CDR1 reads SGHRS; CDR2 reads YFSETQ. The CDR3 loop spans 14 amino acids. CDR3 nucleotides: TGCGCCAGCAGCTTGGGGGGAGTTGGCAACATTCAGTACTTC. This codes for CASSLGGVGNIQYF.

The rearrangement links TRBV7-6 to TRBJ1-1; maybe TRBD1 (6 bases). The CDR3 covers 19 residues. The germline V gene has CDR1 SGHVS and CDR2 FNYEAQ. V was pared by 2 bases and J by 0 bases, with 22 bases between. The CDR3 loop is CASSLNPVPQGRVNTEAFF. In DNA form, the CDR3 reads TGTGCCAGCAGCTTAAACCCCGTGCCTCAGGGGAGGGTGAACACTGAAGCTTTCTTT.

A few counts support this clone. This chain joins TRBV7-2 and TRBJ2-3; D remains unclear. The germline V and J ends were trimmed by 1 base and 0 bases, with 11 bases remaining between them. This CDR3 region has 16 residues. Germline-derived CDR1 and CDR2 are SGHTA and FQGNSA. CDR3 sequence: CASSLVGPQSTDTQYF. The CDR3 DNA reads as TGTGCCAGCAGCTTAGTGGGTCCCCAGAGCACAGATACGCAGTATTTT.

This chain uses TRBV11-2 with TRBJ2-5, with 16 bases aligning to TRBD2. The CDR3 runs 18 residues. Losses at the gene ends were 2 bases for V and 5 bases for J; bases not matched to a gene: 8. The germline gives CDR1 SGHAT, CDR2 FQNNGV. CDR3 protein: CASSLLVRGLAGGETQYF. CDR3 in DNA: TGTGCCAGCAGCTTACTGGTGCGGGGACTAGCGGGAGGGGAGACCCAGTACTTC.

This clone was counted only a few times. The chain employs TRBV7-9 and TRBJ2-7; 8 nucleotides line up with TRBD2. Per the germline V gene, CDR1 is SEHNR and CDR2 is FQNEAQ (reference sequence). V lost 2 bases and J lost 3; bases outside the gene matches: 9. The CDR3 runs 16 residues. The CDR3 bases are TGTGCCAGCAGCTTATTTGGCGGGAGGCCAATCTACGAGCAGTACTTC. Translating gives CASSLFGGRPIYEQYF.

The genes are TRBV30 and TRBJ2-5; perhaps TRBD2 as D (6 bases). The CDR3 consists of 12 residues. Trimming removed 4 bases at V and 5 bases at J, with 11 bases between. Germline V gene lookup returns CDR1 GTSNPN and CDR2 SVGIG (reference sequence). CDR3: CAWTPGGETQYF. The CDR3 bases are TGTGCCTGGACTCCTGGAGGGGAGACCCAGTACTTC.

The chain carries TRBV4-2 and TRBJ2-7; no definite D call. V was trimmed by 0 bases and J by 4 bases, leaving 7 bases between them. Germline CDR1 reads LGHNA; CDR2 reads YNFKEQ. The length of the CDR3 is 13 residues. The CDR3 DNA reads TGTGCCAGCAGCCAAGATCTAAGGTACGAGCAGTACTTC. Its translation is CASSQDLRYEQYF.

CDR3 in DNA: TGCGCCAGCAGCTTGGACCTCCCGGGGGTGAATTCACCCCTCCACTTT. Translated, it gives CASSLDLPGVNSPLHF. This chain links TRBV5-1 with TRBJ1-6; D is possibly TRBD1 (5 bases). The ends were cut back, 0 bases at V and 7 bases at J, with 14 bases in the middle. CDR1 and CDR2 from the germline V gene are SGHRS and YFSETQ. The length of the CDR3 is 16 residues.

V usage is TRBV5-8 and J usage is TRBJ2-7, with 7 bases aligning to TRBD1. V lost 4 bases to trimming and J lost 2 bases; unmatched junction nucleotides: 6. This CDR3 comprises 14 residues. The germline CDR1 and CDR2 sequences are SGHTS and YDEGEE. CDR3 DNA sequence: TGTGCCAGCAGCAGGGACAGAGAGGCCTACGAGCAGTACTTC. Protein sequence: CASSRDREAYEQYF.

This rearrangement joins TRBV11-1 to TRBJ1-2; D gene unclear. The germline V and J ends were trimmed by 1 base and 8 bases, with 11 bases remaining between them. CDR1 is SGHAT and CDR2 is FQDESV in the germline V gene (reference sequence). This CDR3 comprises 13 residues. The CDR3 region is CASSLESGYGYTF. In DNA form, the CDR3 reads TGTGCCAGCAGCTTAGAGTCAGGATACGGCTACACCTTC.

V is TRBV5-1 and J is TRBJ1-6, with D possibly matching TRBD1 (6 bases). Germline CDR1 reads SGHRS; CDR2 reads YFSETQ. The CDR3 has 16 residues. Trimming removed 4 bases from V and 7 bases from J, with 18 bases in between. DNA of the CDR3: TGCGCCAGCAGCACACCACAGGGCCACACAAATTCACCCCTCCACTTT. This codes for CASSTPQGHTNSPLHF.

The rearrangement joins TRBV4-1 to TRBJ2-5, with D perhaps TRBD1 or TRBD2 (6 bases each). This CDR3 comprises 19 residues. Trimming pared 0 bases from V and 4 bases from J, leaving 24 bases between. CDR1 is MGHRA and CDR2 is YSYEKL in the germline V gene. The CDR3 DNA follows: TGCGCCAGCAGCCAAGATCGCTCGGGGGTGAAGGGGGTCACAGAGACCCAGTACTTC. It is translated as CASSQDRSGVKGVTETQYF.

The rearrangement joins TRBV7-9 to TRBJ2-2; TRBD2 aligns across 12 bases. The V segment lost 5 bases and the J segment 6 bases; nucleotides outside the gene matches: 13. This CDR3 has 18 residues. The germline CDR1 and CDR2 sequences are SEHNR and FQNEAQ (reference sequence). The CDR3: CASSTTWTSGIGAGELFF. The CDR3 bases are TGTGCCAGCAGCACTACTTGGACTAGCGGGATCGGGGCCGGGGAGCTGTTTTTT.

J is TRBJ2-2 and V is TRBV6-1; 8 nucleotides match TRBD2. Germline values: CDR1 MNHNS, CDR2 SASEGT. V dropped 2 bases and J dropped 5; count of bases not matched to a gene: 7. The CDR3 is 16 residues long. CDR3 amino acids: CASSEWGSGTTGELFF. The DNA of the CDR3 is TGTGCCAGCAGTGAATGGGGTAGCGGGACGACCGGGGAGCTGTTTTTT.

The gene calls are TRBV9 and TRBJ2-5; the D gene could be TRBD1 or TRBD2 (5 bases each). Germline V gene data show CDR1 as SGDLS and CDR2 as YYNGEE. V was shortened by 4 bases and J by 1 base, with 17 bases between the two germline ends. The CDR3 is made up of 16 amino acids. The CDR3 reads CASSPGTAFPQETQYF. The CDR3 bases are TGTGCCAGCAGCCCCGGGACCGCCTTCCCCCAAGAGACCCAGTACTTC. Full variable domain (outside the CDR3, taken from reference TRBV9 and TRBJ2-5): DSGVTQTPKHLITATGQRVTLRCSPRSGDLSVYWYQQSLDQGLQFLIQYYNGEERAKGNILERFSAQQFPDLHSELNLSSLELGDSALYFCASSPGTAFPQETQYFGPGTRLLVL.

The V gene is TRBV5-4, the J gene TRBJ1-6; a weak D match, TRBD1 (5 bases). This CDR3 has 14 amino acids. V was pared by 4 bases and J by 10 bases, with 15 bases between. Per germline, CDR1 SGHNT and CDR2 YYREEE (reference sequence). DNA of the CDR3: TGTGCCAGCAGCGCCCGGGGGTCAGGATCACCCCTCCACTTT. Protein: CASSARGSGSPLHF.

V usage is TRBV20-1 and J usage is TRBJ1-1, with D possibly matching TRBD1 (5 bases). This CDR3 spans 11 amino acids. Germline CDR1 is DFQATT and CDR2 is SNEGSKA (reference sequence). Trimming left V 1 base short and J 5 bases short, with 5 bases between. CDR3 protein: CSARGQTEAFF. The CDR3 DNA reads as TGCAGTGCTAGAGGACAGACTGAAGCTTTCTTT.

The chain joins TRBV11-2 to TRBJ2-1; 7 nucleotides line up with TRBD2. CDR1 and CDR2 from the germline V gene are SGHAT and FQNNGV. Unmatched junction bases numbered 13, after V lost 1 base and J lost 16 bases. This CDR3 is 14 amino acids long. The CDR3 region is CASSLGAGPMKGFF. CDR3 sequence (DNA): TGTGCCAGCAGCTTAGGAGCGGGGCCAATGAAGGGCTTCTTC.